These 2 T cell receptor beta chains came from one sample sequenced in a study of patients and donors after allogeneic stem cell transplantation. TCRdb analysed the RT-PCR reads with MiXCR anew, one entry per CDR3 protein. The sample holds approximately 140,000 distinct CDR3 sequences, approximately 40% seen once. Input material: blood, either unsorted or a sorted T cell fraction (not recorded which). The receptors stem from a human donor who was either an allogeneic HSCT recipient or a stem cell or donor lymphocyte infusion donor (not recorded which). It is not recorded whose cells these are; they may come from a transplant donor.

This clonotype has a handful of counts. V gene TRBV4-3 combines with J gene TRBJ1-3; 10 bases are a match to TRBD1. Germline CDR1 is LGHNA and CDR2 is YSLEER. This CDR3 is 16 amino acids long. With V trimmed by 3 bases and J by 3 bases, 5 bases remained unmatched. CDR3 sequence reads: CASSHRQGAGGNTIYF. The CDR3 DNA sequence: TGCGCCAGCAGCCATAGACAGGGGGCTGGTGGAAACACCATATATTTT.

This clonotype was detected a few times. This rearrangement joins TRBV7-2 to TRBJ1-6, with unresolved D. Germline V gene data show CDR1 as SGHTA and CDR2 as FQGNSA. Trimming removed 7 bases at V and 7 bases at J, with 14 bases between. The CDR3 covers 14 residues. The DNA of the CDR3 is TGTGCCAGCACTATGGGCACCTTCAATTCACCCCTCCACTTT. It codes for CASTMGTFNSPLHF.